The next 5 T cell receptor beta chains were all read from a single sample in a study of blood T cell repertoires in COVID-19. Generated by immunoSEQ multiplex PCR, the TCRdb table keeps only in-frame clones and is missing some. The data show about 200,000 clones, with 75% to 90% seen just once and approximately 8.4% held by the top ten. The material sequenced was peripheral blood. The receptors originated from a woman aged 80 or over with COVID-19, enrolled during active disease.

This chain joins TRBV7-2 and TRBJ1-2; the D is unclear. Deletions cut 1 base from V and 8 bases from J, with 11 bases between. The CDR3 sequence is 13 residues long. The germline CDR1 and CDR2 sequences are SGHTA and FQGNSA. The CDR3 here is CASSLDRPRGYTF. CDR3 DNA sequence: TGTGCCAGCAGCTTAGATCGGCCGCGGGGCTACACCTTC.

V usage is TRBV7-3 and J usage is TRBJ2-3; TRBD2 aligns across 9 bases. This CDR3 contains 20 residues. V shed 1 base and J 0 bases; nucleotides not matched to a gene: 14. CDR1 and CDR2 (germline): SGHTA, FQGTGA. The CDR3 DNA reads as TGTGCCAGCAGCTTAAAGCCCCGACTAGCGGTCGGGGCTAGCACAGATACGCAGTATTTT. Encoded protein: CASSLKPRLAVGASTDTQYF.

The rearrangement joins TRBV5-1 to TRBJ2-3, with 7 bases identical to TRBD1. V lost 5 bases and J lost 3; bases outside the gene matches: 6. Germline lookup yields CDR1 SGHRS and CDR2 YFSETQ. This CDR3 is 14 amino acids long. This CDR3 is CASSGQASTDTQYF. The CDR3 DNA reads as TGCGCCAGCAGTGGACAGGCGTCGACAGATACGCAGTATTTT.

This clone appeared once. CDR3 nucleotides: TGTGCCAGTTCAGAGGCTGTAACTAACTATGGCTACACCTTC. This encodes CASSEAVTNYGYTF. This chain connects TRBV6-1 to TRBJ1-2; no reliable D call. The CDR3 is 14 residues long. Germline values: CDR1 MNHNS, CDR2 SASEGT. Trimming pared 9 bases from V and 0 bases from J, leaving 14 bases between.

The J gene is TRBJ2-1, the V gene TRBV11-2, with D tentatively TRBD2 (6 bases). CDR1 SGHAT and CDR2 FQNNGV come from the germline V gene. Deletions cut 3 bases from V and 8 bases from J, with 20 bases between. This CDR3 has 16 amino acids. For the CDR3, the DNA is TGTGCCAGCAGCTTTGTCCAGCTTTTAACGGGGGATGAGCAGTTCTTC. Amino acids: CASSFVQLLTGDEQFF.